This T cell receptor (beta chain) was sequenced for a study of tumor-infiltrating lymphocytes in localized non-small cell lung cancer. On the study more broadly: The cohort mixed smokers and never-smokers, several histologies, and some post-neoadjuvant-chemotherapy samples.

Germline CDR1 and CDR2: MDHEN and SYDVKM. This CDR3 region has 13 residues. Trimming removed 6 bases at V and 7 bases at J, with 13 bases between. Clones were sequenced by immunoSEQ multiplex PCR, and TCRdb holds only the in-frame ones, with some missing. The sample gives some 15,000 clones, 35% to 55% of which show up once; about a sixth is in the top ten. General observations from the study: IM1 and IM2 tumors showed no difference in T-cell fraction.

Notes on this clone: Its target is not known.

The chain is built from TRBV28 and TRBJ1-5, with a weak D call TRBD1 (6 bases). The sequence came from a human donor with non-small cell lung cancer. The sequencing sample was made of lung tumor tissue. The CDR3 loop is CASRYRAGQPQHF. The CDR3 nucleotides are TGTGCCAGCAGATACAGGGCAGGGCAGCCCCAGCATTTT.